Detailed here is one T cell receptor beta chain. This sample was included in a study of cytomegalovirus exposure and HLA in healthy donors. Germline trimming cut 10 bases from V and 7 bases from J; bases unmatched to any gene: 15. Germline V gene data show CDR1 as KGHSH and CDR2 as LQKENI. This CDR3 region has 14 residues. The PCR used 60 Vbeta and 13 Jbeta primers. The protocol was immunoSEQ multiplex PCR, while the TCRdb copy is restricted to in-frame clones and leaves out a portion. Of about 120,000 clones in the sample, about 80% were seen once. Sequences were obtained from PBMCs. V usage is TRBV18 and J usage is TRBJ1-1, with TRBD1 matching 7 bases. The clonotype originates from a woman in her forties in good health and CMV-seropositive. In nucleotides, the CDR3 is TGTGCCACCAGGGGGGCAGGGGTTGACGGTGAAGCTTTCTTT. Translating it yields CATRGAGVDGEAFF.